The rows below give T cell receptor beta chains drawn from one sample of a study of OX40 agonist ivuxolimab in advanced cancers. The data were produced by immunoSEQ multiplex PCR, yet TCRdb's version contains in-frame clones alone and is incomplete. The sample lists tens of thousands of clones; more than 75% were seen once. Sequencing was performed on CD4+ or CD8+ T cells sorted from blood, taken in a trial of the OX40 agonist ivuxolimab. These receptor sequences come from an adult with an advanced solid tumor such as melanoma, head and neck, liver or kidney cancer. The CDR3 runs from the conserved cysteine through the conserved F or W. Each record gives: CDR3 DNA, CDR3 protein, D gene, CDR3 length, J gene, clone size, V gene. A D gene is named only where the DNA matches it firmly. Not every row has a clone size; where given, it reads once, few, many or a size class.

cdr3_nt: TGTGCCAGCAGCTTTAGCGGGGGGGCATTCAATGAGCAGTTCTTC; cdr3_aa: CASSFSGGAFNEQFF; d_call: TRBD2; cdr3_length: 15; j_call: TRBJ2-1; clone_size: NA; v_call: TRBV5-4
cdr3_nt: TGTGCCAGCAGGGGGACCGGGACAGGGGAAGAAAAACTGTTTTTT; cdr3_aa: CASRGTGTGEEKLFF; d_call: TRBD1; cdr3_length: 15; j_call: TRBJ1-4; clone_size: NA; v_call: TRBV27
cdr3_nt: TGTGCCAGCAGCTTGGGTGGGACTAGTCGCACAGATACGCAGTATTTT; cdr3_aa: CASSLGGTSRTDTQYF; d_call: TRBD2; cdr3_length: 16; j_call: TRBJ2-3; clone_size: NA; v_call: TRBV5-4
cdr3_nt: TGCGCCAGCAGCTCCCCCTCAGCGGGAGGGGACGGGGAGCTGTTTTTT; cdr3_aa: CASSSPSAGGDGELFF; d_call: TRBD2; cdr3_length: 16; j_call: TRBJ2-2; clone_size: NA; v_call: TRBV5-1
cdr3_nt: TGTGCCAGCTCGCGCTCGGACAGGGGCACAGATACGCAGTATTTT; cdr3_aa: CASSRSDRGTDTQYF; d_call: TRBD1; cdr3_length: 15; j_call: TRBJ2-3; clone_size: NA; v_call: TRBV18
cdr3_nt: TGTGCCAGCAGCTACCAAGGCCGGAGCTCTGGAAACACCATATATTTT; cdr3_aa: CASSYQGRSSGNTIYF; d_call: NA; cdr3_length: 16; j_call: TRBJ1-3; clone_size: NA; v_call: TRBV7-2
cdr3_nt: TGTGCCAGCAGCCCGGCGGGGCAGCCCCAGCATTTT; cdr3_aa: CASSPAGQPQHF; d_call: NA; cdr3_length: 12; j_call: TRBJ1-5; clone_size: NA; v_call: TRBV7-2
cdr3_nt: TGTGCCAGCAAGAGAACAGGGGCGATTAATTCACCCCTCCACTTT; cdr3_aa: CASKRTGAINSPLHF; d_call: TRBD1; cdr3_length: 15; j_call: TRBJ1-6; clone_size: NA; v_call: TRBV2
cdr3_nt: TGCAGCGTTGAAGAGTTATCAAGAGGGATCTTC; cdr3_aa: CSVEELSRGIF; d_call: NA; cdr3_length: 11; j_call: TRBJ2-1; clone_size: NA; v_call: TRBV29-1
cdr3_nt: TGTGCCAGCAGTACGGGGAGGGAGACCCAGTACTTC; cdr3_aa: CASSTGRETQYF; d_call: NA; cdr3_length: 12; j_call: TRBJ2-5; clone_size: NA; v_call: TRBV2
cdr3_nt: TGTGCCAGTAGTATAGGAGGAGGGAGCTCCTACAATGAGCAGTTCTTC; cdr3_aa: CASSIGGGSSYNEQFF; d_call: NA; cdr3_length: 16; j_call: TRBJ2-1; clone_size: NA; v_call: TRBV19
cdr3_nt: TGCGCCAGCAATTTTTTACCCCTAGGAGCCTACGAGCAGTACTTC; cdr3_aa: CASNFLPLGAYEQYF; d_call: NA; cdr3_length: 15; j_call: TRBJ2-7; clone_size: NA; v_call: TRBV5-1
cdr3_nt: TGTGCCAGCAGCCTACCACGACAGGGGAACAATGAGCAGTTCTTC; cdr3_aa: CASSLPRQGNNEQFF; d_call: TRBD1; cdr3_length: 15; j_call: TRBJ2-1; clone_size: NA; v_call: TRBV7-9
cdr3_nt: TGTGCCAGCAGTGGTAACAGGCTCGGCTACACCTTC; cdr3_aa: CASSGNRLGYTF; d_call: NA; cdr3_length: 12; j_call: TRBJ1-2; clone_size: few; v_call: TRBV6-1
cdr3_nt: TGTGCCAGCAGCTTGCCGGGGATAAACACTGAAGCTTTCTTT; cdr3_aa: CASSLPGINTEAFF; d_call: NA; cdr3_length: 14; j_call: TRBJ1-1; clone_size: once; v_call: TRBV5-6
cdr3_nt: TGTGCCAGCAGCCACTCTACCGGGAATGAGCAGTTCTTC; cdr3_aa: CASSHSTGNEQFF; d_call: NA; cdr3_length: 13; j_call: TRBJ2-1; clone_size: NA; v_call: TRBV7-3
cdr3_nt: TGCGCCAGCAGCTTGGAAGGGGACCAGTCTACGGACACCATATATTTT; cdr3_aa: CASSLEGDQSTDTIYF; d_call: NA; cdr3_length: 16; j_call: TRBJ1-3; clone_size: once; v_call: TRBV5-1
cdr3_nt: TGTGCCAGCAGTTTATTATCGCGGGGGATTGATGAAAAACTGTTTTTT; cdr3_aa: CASSLLSRGIDEKLFF; d_call: NA; cdr3_length: 16; j_call: TRBJ1-4; clone_size: NA; v_call: TRBV27
cdr3_nt: TGTGCCTGGAGTGTAGGGCGGGGGGGCCTAGATACGCAGTATTTT; cdr3_aa: CAWSVGRGGLDTQYF; d_call: TRBD2; cdr3_length: 15; j_call: TRBJ2-3; clone_size: NA; v_call: TRBV30
cdr3_nt: TGTGCCTGGACGACAGGGGGCGCCCCGGATACGCAGTATTTT; cdr3_aa: CAWTTGGAPDTQYF; d_call: TRBD1; cdr3_length: 14; j_call: TRBJ2-3; clone_size: NA; v_call: TRBV30
cdr3_nt: TGTGCCAGCAGTTCGGACAGGGCGGGAAACACCATATATTTT; cdr3_aa: CASSSDRAGNTIYF; d_call: TRBD1; cdr3_length: 14; j_call: TRBJ1-3; clone_size: NA; v_call: TRBV6-1
cdr3_nt: TGCGCCAGCAGCCCCTCGCGGCGGCCTTACAATGAGCAGTTCTTC; cdr3_aa: CASSPSRRPYNEQFF; d_call: NA; cdr3_length: 15; j_call: TRBJ2-1; clone_size: NA; v_call: TRBV4-3